The 26 T cell receptor beta chains below come from one sample, sequenced in a study of post-analysis software for immune sequencing data. Study findings and constraints: Among a handful of TRBV segments more frequent in patients than controls were TRBV5-6, TRBV5-1 and TRBV20-1.

The library was made from cDNA and included unique molecular identifiers. TCRdb independently ran MiXCR on the PCR reads; one entry per CDR3 protein. The top ten hold 4.9% of the sample, which has about 770,000 distinct CDR3 sequences, about 45% seen once. These receptors' targets are unknown. Sample: blood. All receptors derive from a girl aged 5-17 years with multiple sclerosis.

In nucleotides, the CDR3 is TGTGCCAGCAGCAACGAAAGTGCAGGGGGCCAAGCTTTCTTT. Its translation is CASSNESAGGQAFF. The V and J genes are TRBV21-1 and TRBJ1-1; whether TRBD1, the table's D call, matches the DNA was not checked. TRBV21-1 is labeled a pseudogene. The CDR3 is made up of 14 amino acids.

The rearrangement links TRBV6-1 to TRBJ2-4, with D perhaps given as TRBD1 or TRBD2 (5 bases each). The germline V gene has CDR1 MNHNS and CDR2 SASEGT. The CDR3 totals 11 residues. V lost 2 bases to trimming and J lost 13 bases, with 9 bases between them. CDR3 sequence (DNA): TGTGCCAGCAGTGAATTCAGGGACCAGTACTTC. This codes for CASSEFRDQYF.

The rearrangement links TRBV11-2 to TRBJ1-2; tentatively, D is TRBD1 (6 bases). V lost 8 bases to trimming and J lost 0 bases, with 19 bases between them. Per germline, CDR1 SGHAT and CDR2 FQNNGV. The CDR3 is 16 residues long. CDR3 amino acids: CASPLRRDISNYGYTF. CDR3 in DNA: TGTGCCAGCCCCCTAAGGCGGGACATCTCTAACTATGGCTACACCTTC.

V gene TRBV6-5 combines with J gene TRBJ2-5; the match to TRBD2 covers 9 bases. The last part of the DNA fits TRBJ2-7 better; the J call may be wrong. Germline CDR1 and CDR2: MNHEY and SVGAGI. The CDR3 sequence is 13 residues long. The CDR3 loop is CASSRGRASEQYF. For the CDR3, the DNA is TGTGCCAGCAGTCGCGGGAGGGCCAGCGAGCAGTACTTC.

The chain carries TRBV28 and TRBJ2-7, with D perhaps TRBD1 (5 bases). The germline V and J ends were trimmed by 1 base and 4 bases, with 14 bases remaining between them. Per the germline V gene, CDR1 is MDHEN and CDR2 is SYDVKM. The CDR3 length is 15 residues. The DNA of the CDR3 is TGTGCCAGCAGTTTATATCGCAGGGAAAAGTACGAGCAGTACTTC. It encodes CASSLYRREKYEQYF.

This clonotype came up a few times. The rearrangement joins TRBV7-2 to TRBJ2-3; D is undetermined. V gave up 6 bases and J gave up 4 bases, with 11 bases separating them. The length of the CDR3 is 13 residues. Per germline, CDR1 SGHTA and CDR2 FQGNSA. The CDR3 sequence: CASRRGTSDTQYF. The DNA of the CDR3 is TGTGCCAGCAGACGCGGAACCTCAGATACGCAGTATTTT. Full variable domain (rest looked up from reference TRBV7-2 and TRBJ2-3): GAGVSQSPSNKVTEKGKDVELRCDPISGHTALYWYRQSLGQGLEFLIYFQGNSAPDKSGLPSDRFSAERTGGSVSTLTIQRTQQEDSAVYLCASRRGTSDTQYFGPGTRLTVL.

This clonotype was counted a few times. The chain joins TRBV6-5 to TRBJ1-1; D possibly corresponds to TRBD1 (5 bases). This CDR3 comprises 13 residues. V shed 7 bases and J shed 7 bases, with 16 bases lying between them. CDR1 and CDR2 (germline): MNHEY, SVGAGI. CDR3 in amino acids: CASTLTGGGEAFF. In nucleotides, the CDR3 is TGTGCCAGCACGTTAACAGGTGGCGGTGAAGCTTTCTTT.

Points on this clonotype: Its ends do not fully match the called genes, so a read error is possible. DNA for the CDR3: TGTGCCAGCAGCCAGAGACAGGGAACATACGAGCAGTACTTT. Translation gives CASSQRQGTYEQYF. The chain recombines TRBV14 with TRBJ2-7; 7 nucleotides line up with TRBD1. This CDR3 has 14 residues. CDR1 is SGHDN and CDR2 is FVKESK in the germline V gene.

The J gene is TRBJ2-1, the V gene TRBV9; the match to TRBD2 covers 9 bases. The trim removed 0 bases at V and 9 bases at J, leaving 7 bases unmatched. From germline, CDR1 is SGDLS and CDR2 YYNGEE. The CDR3 contains 15 residues. For the CDR3, the DNA is TGTGCCAGCAGCGTAGTAGCGGGAGATCGTAGTGAGCAGTTCTTC. Its translation: CASSVVAGDRSEQFF.

The chain employs TRBV27 and TRBJ2-6; D uncertain. Trimming stripped 2 bases from V and 0 bases from J, with 8 bases between. CDR1 is MNHEY, CDR2 SMNVEV, per germline (reference sequence). CDR3 size: 16 residues. The CDR3 loop reads CASSLTGSSGANVLTF. The CDR3 DNA is TGTGCCAGCAGTTTAACTGGATCCTCTGGGGCCAACGTCCTGACTTTC.

The V call is TRBV18, the J call TRBJ2-5; 8 bases align to TRBD2. J lost 2 bases, V lost 6 bases, and 8 bases had no gene match. This CDR3 is 15 amino acids long. Germline assignment: CDR1 KGHSH and CDR2 LQKENI. The CDR3 DNA reads as TGTGCCAGCTCCCTCCGGACTAGCAGTCAAGAGACCCAGTACTTC. It codes for CASSLRTSSQETQYF.

The chain is built from TRBV7-3 and TRBJ2-2; the D gene is possibly TRBD2 (6 bases). Germline-derived CDR1 and CDR2 are SGHTA and FQGTGA. The germline V and J ends were trimmed by 2 bases and 6 bases, with 10 bases remaining between them. This CDR3 is built from 14 residues. The CDR3 here is CASSLLPGAGELFF. In DNA, the CDR3 is TGTGCCAGCAGCTTACTTCCGGGGGCCGGGGAGCTGTTTTTT.

This clonotype has just a few counts. This chain links TRBV5-5 with TRBJ2-1; 11 bases align to TRBD2. Germline V gene sequence: CDR1 SGHKS, CDR2 YYEKEE (reference sequence). J lost 0 bases, V lost 6 bases, and 8 bases had no gene match. This CDR3 is built from 17 residues. CDR3 DNA: TGTGCCAGCACCGGACCTAGCGGGAGGACCTCCTACAATGAGCAGTTCTTC. This sequence encodes CASTGPSGRTSYNEQFF.

There are a few counts of this clonotype. This chain uses TRBV7-9 with TRBJ1-2, with D tentatively TRBD1 (5 bases). This CDR3 spans 12 amino acids. The germline gives CDR1 SEHNR, CDR2 FQNEAQ (reference sequence). Trimming cost V 11 bases and J 4 bases, with 14 bases left between them. In DNA, the CDR3 is TGTGCCGTCGAAGACAGAAGCTATGGCTACACCTTC. Translation gives CAVEDRSYGYTF. Using reference TRBV7-9 and TRBJ1-2 for the parts outside the CDR3, the full variable domain is DTGVSQNPRHKITKRGQNVTFRCDPISEHNRLYWYRQTLGQGPEFLTYFQNEAQLEKSRLLSDRFSAERPKGSFSTLEIQRTEQGDSAMYLCAVEDRSYGYTFGSGTRLTVV.

This chain joins TRBV19 and TRBJ2-4, with 14 bases that match TRBD2. The better agreement between TRBJ2-7 and the DNA end casts doubt on the J call. The CDR3 length is 16 residues. CDR1 and CDR2 from the germline V gene are LNHDA and SQIVND (reference sequence). This chain's CDR3 is CASTTTAGLAGVEQYF. The CDR3 DNA follows: TGTGCCAGTACCACTACAGCGGGACTAGCGGGAGTCGAGCAGTACTTC.

The chain recombines TRBV5-1 with TRBJ2-5; maybe TRBD2 (5 bases). The CDR3 is made up of 14 amino acids. Germline CDR1 reads SGHRS; CDR2 reads YFSETQ. V lost 4 bases and J 3 bases, leaving 13 bases between the germline ends. The CDR3 DNA follows: TGCGCCAGCAGCCCGACTATCACAAAAGAGACCCAGTACTTC. Its protein product is CASSPTITKETQYF.

V is TRBV10-3 and J is TRBJ2-3; a weak D match, TRBD1 (6 bases). Trimming removed 7 bases at V and 2 bases at J, with 10 bases between. Per the germline V gene, CDR1 is ENHRY and CDR2 is SYGVKD. The CDR3 is 13 residues long. In DNA form, the CDR3 reads TGTGCCATCAAAACAGGGCTCACAGATACGCAGTATTTT. It yields the protein CAIKTGLTDTQYF.

This clonotype showed up many times. V and J are TRBV7-9 and TRBJ2-5; 10 bases fit TRBD1. The CDR3 totals 15 residues. Unmatched junction bases numbered 5, after V lost 3 bases and J lost 4 bases. The germline V gene has CDR1 SEHNR and CDR2 FQNEAQ (reference sequence). The CDR3 is CASSFSRTGGETQYF. The CDR3 DNA reads TGTGCCAGCAGCTTCTCGAGGACAGGGGGAGAGACCCAGTACTTC.

This clonotype was counted a few times. The chain is built from TRBV7-2 and TRBJ1-2; D call uncertain. Deletions cut 1 base from V and 8 bases from J, with 11 bases between. This CDR3 is built from 13 residues. Germline CDR1 reads SGHTA; CDR2 reads FQGNSA. The CDR3 nucleotides are TGTGCCAGCAGCTTAGAGTCCCGCCGGGGCTACACCTTC. Translated: CASSLESRRGYTF.

The V gene is TRBV28, the J gene TRBJ2-7; D uncertain. This CDR3 comprises 11 residues. Trimming shortened V by 5 bases and J by 7 bases, and 9 bases separated the two germline ends. CDR1 and CDR2 from the germline V gene are MDHEN and SYDVKM. The CDR3 is CASSPTMEQYF. The CDR3 DNA reads as TGTGCCAGCAGTCCGACCATGGAGCAGTACTTC.

This chain links TRBV18 with TRBJ2-7; 10 nucleotides match TRBD2. The CDR3 has 15 residues. Germline V gives CDR1 KGHSH, CDR2 LQKENI. V gave up 1 base and J gave up 5 bases; unmatched junction bases: 5. CDR3 loop: CASSPQAGGSDEQYF. Here the CDR3 DNA reads TGTGCCAGCTCACCACAAGCGGGAGGGTCCGACGAGCAGTACTTC.

As regards this clonotype: One end of the junction is discordant with germline, which a read error may explain. The CDR3 loop reads CAGSLGLVNEQFF. The CDR3 DNA reads as TGTGCCGGCAGCTTAGGGCTAGTCAATGAGCAGTTCTTC. V gene TRBV7-2 combines with J gene TRBJ2-1; D unresolved. Germline loops: CDR1 SGHTA, CDR2 FQGNSA. The CDR3 consists of 13 residues.

This clonotype was seen only a few times. The chain recombines TRBV5-1 with TRBJ2-1, with TRBD2 matching 14 bases. Unmatched junction bases numbered 10, after V lost 4 bases and J lost 7 bases. The germline gives CDR1 SGHRS, CDR2 YFSETQ. This CDR3 contains 17 residues. In DNA, the CDR3 is TGCGCCAGCAGCCGACTAGCGGGAGGGACCAGGCGGAATGAGCAGTTCTTC. Protein product: CASSRLAGGTRRNEQFF.

The rearrangement joins TRBV29-1 to TRBJ2-7; TRBD2 agrees at 14 bases. The ends lost 4 bases at V and 3 bases at J; junction bases unmatched: 5. The CDR3 spans 15 residues. Germline V gene sequence: CDR1 SQVTM, CDR2 ANQGSEA. CDR3 nucleotide sequence: TGCAGCGTTGTGGCGACTAGCGGGAGGGGCTACGAGCAGTACTTC. It is translated as CSVVATSGRGYEQYF.

This chain joins TRBV19 and TRBJ2-1; 7 positions match TRBD1. Germline CDR1 is LNHDA and CDR2 is SQIVND (reference sequence). This CDR3 spans 13 amino acids. Germline trimming cut 11 bases from V and 3 bases from J; bases unmatched to any gene: 7. The CDR3 region is CASASGGYNEQFF. CDR3 DNA: TGTGCCTCGGCGTCAGGGGGCTACAATGAGCAGTTCTTC.

DNA for the CDR3: TGTGCCAGCAGCCCCCCCCGGGCTAGCGGGAGTGGGCTAGATACGCAGTATTTT. Translated: CASSPPRASGSGLDTQYF. J is TRBJ2-3 and V is TRBV27; 10 nucleotides agree with TRBD2. The length of the CDR3 is 18 residues. The trim removed 6 bases at V and 5 bases at J, leaving 17 bases unmatched. The germline V gene has CDR1 MNHEY and CDR2 SMNVEV (reference sequence).